Given below is one T cell receptor (beta chain) in context. What antigen it recognizes has not been identified. Base quality data are lacking; no much larger clone is found one base away. Enrolling through a virtual design, the prospective study's participants ranged in age from roughly 18 to 90 years and lived across some 23 United States geographic areas. In the prospective study, participants were assigned to cohorts based on the clinical history participants reported in a screening survey and a study questionnaire. Exposed participants had been in contact, within 2 weeks of entering the study, with a person who had a PCR-confirmed or clinician-diagnosed case of COVID-19. In the prospective study, mobile phlebotomists collected whole blood, serum and a nasopharyngeal or oropharyngeal swab from each participant. Participants in the prospective study had the option to provide additional blood draws and questionnaires over an approximately 2-month period. Blood samples from the prospective study were shipped frozen or at room temperature prior to DNA extraction.

The data were obtained in a study of blood T cell repertoires in COVID-19 (dated by TCRdb to the early 2020s). A note on the overall study: The collaborator samples originated in the United States, Italy and Spain and spanned the acute and convalescent phases of COVID-19. The material from the prospective study consisted of cDNA or gDNA derived from T cells, B-cell-depleted T cells, or PBMCs. Subjects who had been exposed to COVID-19, were actively infected with it, or had recovered from it provided the deeply sampled blood TCRbeta repertoires that made up the dataset. The repertoires were made available in a free public database intended to serve as a resource for research on the immune response to SARS-CoV-2. The samples were drawn from two sources: the first 160 participants of the ongoing ImmuneRACE study, and 1,000 to 1,500 subjects contributed by 6 global collaborators. Nearly every sample came with metadata listing a de-identified subject ID, COVID-19 status, age in years and sex. Where available, HLA class I and class II types were obtained from metadata supplied by the sample provider rather than from assay-based typing. Study-wide findings and limitations: Clinical and demographic metadata were provided uncurated, with the amount varying by source and participant.

V has 3 bases trimmed and J has 7 bases trimmed; junction bases matching no gene number 5. For CDR1 and CDR2, the germline V gene (reference sequence) lists DFQATT and SNEGSKA. The CDR3, from cysteine to phenylalanine, totals 14 residues. Kept here is only the CDR3 DNA, which spans 42 bases and is read in frame from base 1. TCRbeta CDR3 regions were amplified from genomic DNA by means of the immunoSEQ Assay, a bias-controlled multiplex PCR. The authors processed their data as follows. Nucleated cell counts per sample were estimated from amplification of reference gene primers within the assay. To quantify the absolute abundance of each unique TCRbeta CDR3 rearrangement, sequence reads were collapsed and filtered. For each sample, productive Simpson clonality was calculated as the square root of Simpson's diversity index over productive rearrangements. TCRdb provides this immuneACCESS table in a form limited to in-frame rearrangements. Some clones are lacking; in checked studies, under half of them reflect an unresolved V gene, and why the rest are absent is not known. The V and J calls and clone size are taken from that table; D and trimming were inferred from the DNA. The sample table contains 150,000 to 200,000 clones; only one count was recorded for 65% to 85% of them. The top ten clonotypes cover under 4% of the sample.

The sequenced sample consisted of PBMCs or T cells enriched from blood (not recorded which). This TCR was recovered from a woman in her twenties or thirties who had been exposed to COVID-19. The chain is assembled from TRBV20-1 and TRBJ2-1; a stretch of 11 junction bases matches TRBD2. CDR3 region: CSASSLAGGNEQFF. The base sequence is TGCAGTGCTAGTAGTCTAGCGGGGGGAAATGAGCAGTTCTTC.